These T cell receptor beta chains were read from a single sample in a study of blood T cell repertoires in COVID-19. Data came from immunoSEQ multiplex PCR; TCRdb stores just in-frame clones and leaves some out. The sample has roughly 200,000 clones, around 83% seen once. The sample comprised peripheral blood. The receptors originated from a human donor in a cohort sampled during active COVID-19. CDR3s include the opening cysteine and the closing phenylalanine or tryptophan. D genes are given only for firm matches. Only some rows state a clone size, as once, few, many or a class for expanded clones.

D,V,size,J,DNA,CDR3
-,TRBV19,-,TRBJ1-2,TGTGCCAGTAGTATGACAGAAATATATGGCTACACCTTC,CASSMTEIYGYTF
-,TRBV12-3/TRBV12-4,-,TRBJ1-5,TGTGCCAGCAGTTTATCCGATCAGCCCCAGCATTTT,CASSLSDQPQHF
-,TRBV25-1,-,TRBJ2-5,TGTGCCAGCAGTGAATACTTGGGAGCCGAGACCCAGTACTTC,CASSEYLGAETQYF
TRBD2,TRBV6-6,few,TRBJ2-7,TGTGCCAGCGGCTGGCTAGCGGGAATCAACGAGCAGTACTTC,CASGWLAGINEQYF
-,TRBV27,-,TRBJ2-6,TGTGCCAGCAGTCGCAGGGAGGCTGGGGCCAACGTCCTGACTTTC,CASSRREAGANVLTF
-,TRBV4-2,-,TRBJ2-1,TGTGCCAGCAGCCAAGTACTGGGAGACTACTCCTACAATGAGCAGTTCTTC,CASSQVLGDYSYNEQFF
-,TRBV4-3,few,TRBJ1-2,TGCGCCAGCAGCCAAGATCTGGGACAAAGCTATGGCTACACCTTC,CASSQDLGQSYGYTF
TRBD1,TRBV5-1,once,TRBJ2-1,TGCGCCAGCAGCTGGACCCCGGGACAGGGAAACAATGAGCAGTTCTTC,CASSWTPGQGNNEQFF
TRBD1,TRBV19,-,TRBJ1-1,TGTGCCACAGGACAGGGGGTGACTGAAGCTTTCTTT,CATGQGVTEAFF
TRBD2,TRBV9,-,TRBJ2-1,TGTGCCAGCGAGGGGGGAGTTAGCGGGGCCTCCGGCGATGAGCAGTTCTTC,CASEGGVSGASGDEQFF
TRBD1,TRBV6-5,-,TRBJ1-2,TGTGCCAGCAGTTCCCCCGGGACAGGGGTTTATGGCTACACCTTC,CASSSPGTGVYGYTF
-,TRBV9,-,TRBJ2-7,TGTGCCAGCAGCGTAGGAAACGGGAGAGGCGACGAGCAGTACTTC,CASSVGNGRGDEQYF
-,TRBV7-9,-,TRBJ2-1,TGTGCCGGGCGACCAGCGGGCCAACACAATGAGCAGTTCTTC,CAGRPAGQHNEQFF
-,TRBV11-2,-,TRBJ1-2,TGTGCCAGCAGCTTAGAGTGGGGGGATAACTATGGCTACACCTTC,CASSLEWGDNYGYTF
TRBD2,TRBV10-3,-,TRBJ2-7,TGTGCCATCAGTGGGTCTAGCGGGAGAGTTAGCTCCTACGAGCAGTACTTC,CAISGSSGRVSSYEQYF
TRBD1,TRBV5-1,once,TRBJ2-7,TGCGCCAGCAGCTTGGGGACAGGAAAAGCCTACGAGCAGTACTTC,CASSLGTGKAYEQYF
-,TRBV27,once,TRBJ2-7,TGTGCCAGCAGTTTTAGCGGAAACGGGGGCGAGCAGTACTTC,CASSFSGNGGEQYF
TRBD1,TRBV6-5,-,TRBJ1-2,TGTGCCAGCAGGTTGGGACAGGAAGCTAACTATGGCTACACCTTC,CASRLGQEANYGYTF
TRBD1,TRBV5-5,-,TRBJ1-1,TGTGCCAGCAGCTTGGGGGACAGGATGAACACTGAAGCTTTCTTT,CASSLGDRMNTEAFF
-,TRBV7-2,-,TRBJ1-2,TGTGCCAGCATGCCAGGGCCTGGGGGGGATAGGAGCTACACCTTC,CASMPGPGGDRSYTF
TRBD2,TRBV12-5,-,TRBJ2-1,TGTGCTAGTGGTTTGGTAGCGGGACTAGCAGACAATGAGCAGTTCTTC,CASGLVAGLADNEQFF
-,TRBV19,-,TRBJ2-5,TGTGCCAGTAGTGGACAAAACCCCCAAGAGACCCAGTACTTC,CASSGQNPQETQYF
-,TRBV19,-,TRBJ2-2,TGTGCCAGTACCCCGGAGTATGCGAACACCGGGGAGCTGTTTTTT,CASTPEYANTGELFF
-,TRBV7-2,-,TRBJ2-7,TGTGCCAGCCGGAGTGAGGCCTACGAGCAGTACTTC,CASRSEAYEQYF
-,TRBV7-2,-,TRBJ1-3,TGTGCCAGCAGCTTATCGGGTAGCCTCGGGTCGGACTCTGGAAACACCATATATTTT,CASSLSGSLGSDSGNTIYF